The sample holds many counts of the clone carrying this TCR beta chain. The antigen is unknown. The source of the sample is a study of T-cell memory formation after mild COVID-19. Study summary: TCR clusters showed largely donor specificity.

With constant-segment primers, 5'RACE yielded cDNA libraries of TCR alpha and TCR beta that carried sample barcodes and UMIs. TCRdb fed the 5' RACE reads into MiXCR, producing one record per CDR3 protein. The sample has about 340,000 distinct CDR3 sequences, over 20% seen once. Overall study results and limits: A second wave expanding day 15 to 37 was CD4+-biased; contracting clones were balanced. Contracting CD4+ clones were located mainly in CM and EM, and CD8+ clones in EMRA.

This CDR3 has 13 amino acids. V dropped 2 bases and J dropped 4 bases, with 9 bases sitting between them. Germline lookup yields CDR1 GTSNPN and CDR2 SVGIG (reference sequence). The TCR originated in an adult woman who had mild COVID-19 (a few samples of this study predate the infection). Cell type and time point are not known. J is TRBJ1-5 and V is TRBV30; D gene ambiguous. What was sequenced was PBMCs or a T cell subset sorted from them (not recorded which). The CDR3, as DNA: TGTGCCTGGAGTAGGTTTGAGAATCAGCCCCAGCATTTT. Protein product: CAWSRFENQPQHF.